The 23 T cell receptor beta chains below all came from one sample that was sequenced in a study of radiotherapy plus CTLA-4 blockade in lung cancer. Data came from immunoSEQ multiplex PCR; TCRdb stores just in-frame clones and leaves some out. The data contain 27,000 or so clones, roughly three quarters of them singletons. Sequenced here: peripheral blood, sampled from a patient treated with radiotherapy plus ipilimumab. The source is a human donor with non-small cell lung cancer that progressed on radiotherapy plus ipilimumab.

The chain is built from TRBV6-5 and TRBJ2-7, with D unresolved. The CDR3 runs 12 residues. The germline V gene has CDR1 MNHEY and CDR2 SVGAGI. The V end lost 3 bases, the J end lost 3 bases, and 6 bases lay between the germline ends. As DNA, the CDR3 is TGTGCCAGCAGTTATAGTTTCTACGAGCAGTACTTC. It specifies CASSYSFYEQYF.

The V call is TRBV19, the J call TRBJ2-2; D might be TRBD1 (6 bases). The CDR3 spans 16 residues. V shed 4 bases and J shed 4 bases, with 16 bases lying between them. CDR1 is LNHDA and CDR2 is SQIVND in the germline V gene (reference sequence). CDR3: CASSTQGLGGTGELFF. The CDR3 DNA reads TGTGCCAGTAGTACACAGGGATTAGGAGGCACCGGGGAGCTGTTTTTT.

This clone has just a few counts. This chain connects TRBV15 to TRBJ1-1; 8 bases are a match to TRBD1. This CDR3 has 14 residues. The V gene's germline CDR1 is LNHNV and CDR2 YYDKDF (reference sequence). Unmatched junction bases numbered 6, after V lost 5 bases and J lost 4 bases. The DNA for the CDR3 is TGTGCCACCAGCCTGGACAGGGTGAGCACTGAAGCTTTCTTT. It yields the protein CATSLDRVSTEAFF. The full variable domain, rest sourced from reference TRBV15 and TRBJ1-1, is DAMVIQNPRYQVTQFGKPVTLSCSQTLNHNVMYWYQQKSSQAPKLLFHYYDKDFNNEADTPDNFQSRRPNTSFCFLDIRSPGLGDTAMYLCATSLDRVSTEAFFGQGTRLTVV.

This chain uses TRBV9 with TRBJ2-3; D gene uncertain. The germline gives CDR1 SGDLS, CDR2 YYNGEE. This CDR3 spans 14 amino acids. V shed 0 bases and J shed 2 bases, with 7 bases lying between them. The DNA for the CDR3 is TGTGCCAGCAGCGTAGATGTATCCACAGATACGCAGTATTTT. This codes for CASSVDVSTDTQYF.

The chain is built from TRBV9 and TRBJ1-5; D possibly corresponds to TRBD1 (6 bases). V was trimmed by 3 bases and J by 4 bases, leaving 11 bases between them. The CDR3 is 14 amino acids. CDR1 is SGDLS and CDR2 is YYNGEE in the germline V gene. CDR3 in amino acids: CASSERGGNQPQHF. In DNA form, the CDR3 reads TGTGCCAGCAGCGAGAGGGGGGGGAATCAGCCCCAGCATTTT.

The chain couples TRBV7-3 to TRBJ1-1; the match to TRBD1 covers 7 bases. CDR3 length: 13 residues. The V gene's germline CDR1 is SGHTA and CDR2 FQGTGA. V gave up 3 bases and J gave up 4 bases; unmatched junction bases: 2. The CDR3 spells CASSLGDSTEAFF. The DNA of the CDR3 is TGTGCCAGCAGCTTGGGGGACAGCACTGAAGCTTTCTTT.

The V call is TRBV6-1, the J call TRBJ1-4; 10 positions match TRBD1. CDR3 length: 14 amino acids. V trimming: 5 bases; J trimming: 5 bases; junction bases outside the gene matches: 2. Germline V CDR1 and CDR2: MNHNS, SASEGT. CDR3 nucleotide sequence: TGTGCCAGCAGTAGGGACAGGGGAAATGAAAAACTGTTTTTT. It specifies CASSRDRGNEKLFF.

The chain has TRBV5-1 and TRBJ2-1, with TRBD2 matching 9 bases. V was pared by 1 base and J by 7 bases, with 9 bases of the junction left unmatched. The CDR3 is made up of 16 amino acids. Per the germline V gene, CDR1 is SGHRS and CDR2 is YFSETQ. The CDR3 loop is CASSLRAGGPENEQFF. The CDR3 nucleotides read TGCGCCAGCAGCTTGAGGGCGGGAGGGCCGGAAAATGAGCAGTTCTTC.

This clone showed up just once. The chain carries TRBV9 and TRBJ2-7; 12 bases map to TRBD1. Germline CDR1 SGDLS, CDR2 YYNGEE. The CDR3 runs 15 residues. The V and J ends lost 2 bases and 3 bases, in that order; junction bases with no gene match: 3. In DNA, the CDR3 is TGTGCCAGCAGCGTTGGGACAGGGGGCTACTACGAGCAGTACTTC. It specifies CASSVGTGGYYEQYF. Filled out from reference TRBV9 and TRBJ2-7, the complete variable domain reads DSGVTQTPKHLITATGQRVTLRCSPRSGDLSVYWYQQSLDQGLQFLIQYYNGEERAKGNILERFSAQQFPDLHSELNLSSLELGDSALYFCASSVGTGGYYEQYFGPGTRLTVT.

The CDR3 bases are TGTGCCAGCAGACTCTCCTTGACAGGGACTAATGAAAAACTGTTTTTT. Translation gives CASRLSLTGTNEKLFF. This rearrangement joins TRBV27 to TRBJ1-4; 7 nucleotides match TRBD1. The CDR3 consists of 16 residues. V gave up 6 bases and J gave up 2 bases; unmatched junction bases: 9. Germline CDR1 and CDR2: MNHEY and SMNVEV (reference sequence).

This chain uses TRBV7-2 with TRBJ1-3; weak D call: TRBD1 (5 bases). CDR1 SGHTA and CDR2 FQGNSA come from the germline V gene. With 4 bases removed from V and 0 bases from J, the gap between germline ends came to 10 bases. The CDR3 consists of 15 residues. The CDR3 DNA follows: TGTGCCAGCAGCTACAGTAGGGGCTCTGGAAACACCATATATTTT. Translating gives CASSYSRGSGNTIYF.

The chain's CDR3 is CASRREGNQPQHF. The DNA of the CDR3 is TGTGCCAGCAGACGGGAGGGCAATCAGCCCCAGCATTTT. The rearrangement joins TRBV2 to TRBJ1-5; D is unclear. Trimming cost V 6 bases and J 2 bases, with 8 bases left between them. The germline V gene encodes CDR1 SNHLY and CDR2 FYNNEI. The CDR3 runs 13 residues.

The chain carries TRBV6-5 and TRBJ1-5; D is unresolved. CDR1 is MNHEY and CDR2 is SVGAGI in the germline V gene. The V gene lost 0 bases and the J gene lost 7 bases, with 7 bases spanning the gap. CDR3 length: 13 amino acids. CDR3 sequence reads: CASSYSRQQPQHF. CDR3 DNA sequence: TGTGCCAGCAGTTACTCTAGGCAACAGCCCCAGCATTTT.

This clone occurred a few times. V gene TRBV28 combines with J gene TRBJ1-4; the D gene is possibly TRBD1 (6 bases). The CDR3 runs 16 residues. From germline, CDR1 is MDHEN and CDR2 SYDVKM. Trimming cost V 3 bases and J 8 bases, with 19 bases left between them. As DNA, the CDR3 is TGTGCCAGCAGTTTTACCCGGGACACCGTGGAGGAAAAACTGTTTTTT. This codes for CASSFTRDTVEEKLFF.

The rearrangement uses TRBV5-1 and TRBJ2-6, with D possibly being TRBD1 or TRBD2 (5 bases each). V lost 8 bases and J 0 bases, leaving 9 bases between the germline ends. CDR3 length: 14 residues. Germline values: CDR1 SGHRS, CDR2 YFSETQ. The CDR3 DNA reads TGCGCCAGTAAGGGGAGCTCTGGGGCCAACGTCCTGACTTTC. It translates to CASKGSSGANVLTF.

The rearrangement joins TRBV6-1 to TRBJ2-3, with a possible D match to TRBD2 (6 bases). The germline CDR1 and CDR2 sequences are MNHNS and SASEGT. The CDR3 spans 17 residues. With 0 bases removed from V and 3 bases from J, the gap between germline ends came to 16 bases. The CDR3, as DNA: TGTGCCAGCAGTGAAGCGGGGAGGATAGGTTTAACAGATACGCAGTATTTT. Amino acid sequence: CASSEAGRIGLTDTQYF.

This sequence joins TRBV28 and TRBJ2-2; D is undetermined. The CDR3 has 14 amino acids. Germline-derived CDR1 and CDR2 are MDHEN and SYDVKM. V gave up 8 bases and J gave up 2 bases, with 12 bases separating them. As DNA, the CDR3 is TGTGCCAGCCAGCTCCCCCTTAACACCGGGGAGCTGTTTTTT. Translation gives CASQLPLNTGELFF.

This chain uses TRBV28 with TRBJ2-7, with unresolved D. This CDR3 contains 15 residues. Germline CDR1 reads MDHEN; CDR2 reads SYDVKM. Deletions cut 2 bases from V and 2 bases from J, with 13 bases between. CDR3 nucleotide sequence: TGTGCCAGCAGTTTAATAGGGTCGGGTACCTACGAGCAGTACTTC. Protein product: CASSLIGSGTYEQYF.

The gene calls are TRBV19 and TRBJ1-1; no clear D gene. Germline-derived CDR1 and CDR2 are LNHDA and SQIVND (reference sequence). V lost 3 bases, J lost 1 base, and 6 bases lay in between. The CDR3 is 13 residues long. The CDR3 here is CASSIWGNTEAFF. The CDR3 region has the DNA TGTGCCAGTAGTATTTGGGGGAACACTGAAGCTTTCTTT.

This clone appeared a single time. This chain connects TRBV28 to TRBJ1-4; no reliable D call. The CDR3 contains 10 residues. Trimming cost V 5 bases and J 10 bases, with 5 bases left between them. Germline V gives CDR1 MDHEN, CDR2 SYDVKM. The CDR3 here is CASSDIKLFF. The CDR3 DNA is TGTGCCAGCAGTGACATAAAACTGTTTTTT. Full variable domain (rest looked up from reference TRBV28 and TRBJ1-4): DVKVTQSSRYLVKRTGEKVFLECVQDMDHENMFWYRQDPGLGLRLIYFSYDVKMKEKGDIPEGYSVSREKKERFSLILESASTNQTSMYLCASSDIKLFFGSGTQLSVL.

CDR3 in DNA: TGTGCCAGTAGTATGGCGATTAATCAGCCCCAGCATTTT. Translation gives CASSMAINQPQHF. V is TRBV19 and J is TRBJ1-5; the D is unclear. Per the germline V gene, CDR1 is LNHDA and CDR2 is SQIVND (reference sequence). V lost 3 bases and J 4 bases, leaving 7 bases between the germline ends. The CDR3 has 13 residues.

This clone has a single count. The V and J genes are TRBV15 and TRBJ2-7; 10 bases line up with TRBD1. V dropped 2 bases and J dropped 2; count of bases not matched to a gene: 9. CDR3 length: 17 residues. Germline-derived CDR1 and CDR2 are LNHNV and YYDKDF (reference sequence). The CDR3 reads CATSRTAGTGVTYEQYF. The CDR3 DNA sequence: TGTGCCACCAGCAGAACCGCCGGGACAGGGGTAACCTACGAGCAGTACTTC.

The chain recombines TRBV5-6 with TRBJ1-2; D is unresolved. The CDR3 runs to 16 residues. V gave up 3 bases and J gave up 2 bases, with 17 bases separating them. Germline V gives CDR1 SGHDT, CDR2 YYEEEE. CDR3 sequence (DNA): TGTGCCAGCAGCTCGGGCGGAATAAGGAAAAACTATGGCTACACCTTC. Amino acid sequence: CASSSGGIRKNYGYTF.